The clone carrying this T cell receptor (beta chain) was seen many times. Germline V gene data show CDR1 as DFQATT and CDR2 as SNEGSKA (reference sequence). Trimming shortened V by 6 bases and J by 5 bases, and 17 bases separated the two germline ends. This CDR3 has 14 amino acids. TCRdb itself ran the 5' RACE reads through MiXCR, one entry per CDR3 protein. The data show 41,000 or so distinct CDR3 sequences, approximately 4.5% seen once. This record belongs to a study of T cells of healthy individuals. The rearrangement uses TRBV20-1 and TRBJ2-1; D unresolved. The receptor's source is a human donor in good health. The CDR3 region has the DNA TGCAGTGCCTTTAGTGGGAAAGGGCACAATGAGCAGTTCTTC. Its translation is CSAFSGKGHNEQFF.